The rows below give T cell receptor beta chains drawn from one sample of a study of blood T cell repertoires in COVID-19. Generated by immunoSEQ multiplex PCR, the TCRdb table keeps only in-frame clones and is missing some. The table has 150,000 to 200,000 clones, 75% to 90% seen once. Sample: peripheral blood. The receptors derive from a human donor with acute or convalescent COVID-19. The donor label of this sample is uncertain. CDR3s leave out the opening cysteine and the closing phenylalanine or tryptophan.

j_call	v_call	cdr3_aa
TRBJ1-2	TRBV5-1	ASSSDRASYFYGYT
TRBJ1-2	TRBV11-2	ASSSNTGSLGYT
TRBJ1-2	TRBV5-6	ASSLALGQRGYT
TRBJ1-3	TRBV19	ASEPWRDSGNTIY
TRBJ2-2	TRBV6-5	ASLKRQPNTGELF
TRBJ2-1	TRBV11-3	ASSSLTSGGYNEQF
TRBJ1-2	TRBV3-1/TRBV3-2	ASSQSGQGRYGYT
TRBJ1-6	TRBV5-1	ASSLEQSRSPLH
TRBJ1-1	TRBV29-1	SARTGLTEAF
TRBJ1-2	TRBV3-1/TRBV3-2	ASSRQGGASYYGYT
TRBJ1-5	TRBV20-1	SASPGTEAQPQH
TRBJ2-3	TRBV5-5	ASSPFYGDTQY
TRBJ1-6	TRBV4-3	ASSQSRYTGEGNSPLH
TRBJ1-2	TRBV7-2	ASSSQRQGTDGYT
TRBJ1-4	TRBV19	ASSMGGRNEKLF
TRBJ2-2	TRBV6-5	ASSYEAGGDTGELF
TRBJ2-6	TRBV28	ASSLSGANVLT
TRBJ2-5	TRBV6-6	ASSPGIGPRHRETQY
TRBJ2-7	TRBV14	ASSQQDRASYEQY